Sequencing of this TCR beta chain was carried out in a study of T cell repertoires in cytomegalovirus infection (dated by TCRdb to between 2018 and 2021). With regard to the full study: Recently identified HLA-C-restricted CMV epitopes, whose presentation resists viral immunomodulation, were targeted by peptide stimulations together with well-studied HLA-B-restricted epitopes. The HLA type of each donor mattered for the analysis, because public TCR beta signatures pointed to carriage of CMV infection along with the matching HLA type. Study-level results and caveats: The ex vivo response was dominated by HLA-C-restricted CMV-specific TCR beta clonotypes, which also provided the single most frequent clonotype in two of eight donors. In both this cohort and an independent cohort of over 350 donors, the cumulative frequency of public TCR beta family members distinguished carriers of CMV infection plus the relevant HLA type.

Including cysteine and phenylalanine, the CDR3 has 16 amino acids. The retained sequence is limited to the CDR3, 48 bases, with the frame set at the first base. From the germline V gene, CDR1 is MGHRA and CDR2 is YSYEKL. V and J lose 0 bases and 6 bases, and a span of 15 bases separates them. This clonotype was picked up a small number of times. The antigen it binds to is not known. Per-base quality was not reported, and no clone a single base away is much larger than it. The instrument given in TCRdb is Illumina HiSeq 1500. TCRdb's own reprocessing of the public reads used fastp at Q25 and MiXCR and kept productive beta chains. Entries are consolidated by CDR3 protein sequence, retaining the most common genes and DNA. The sample includes about 360,000 distinct CDR3 sequences, with about 35% observed a single time. The biggest ten clones account for roughly 12% of the sample. This specimen's treatment or condition label, per the study, means: in vitro stimulation with specific CMV peptide epitopes to enrich CMV-specific T cells.

The clonotype originates from a human donor in good health (CMV status not recorded). Some clones in this sample may be carry-over from other donors' samples. The rearranged segments are TRBV4-1 and TRBJ1-5, with no reliable assignment of the D segment. The source was cultured PBMCs, collected from culture after CMV antigen stimulation. The nucleotide sequence reads TGCGCCAGCAGCCAAGAGAGGGCCAGTGCGGGTCAGCCCCAGCATTTT. This translates into CASSQERASAGQPQHF.